The rows below give T cell receptor beta chains drawn from one sample of a study of T cells in localized non-small cell lung cancer. The method was immunoSEQ multiplex PCR; TCRdb's version includes in-frame clones alone and lacks a portion of them. The sample holds about 15,000 clones, around 87% seen once. The sequencing used peripheral blood mononuclear cells, collected before any cancer treatment. These receptors all stem from a male donor at least 60 years old with stage II lung adenocarcinoma. CDR3s leave out the opening cysteine and the closing phenylalanine or tryptophan. Fields, in order: J gene, V gene, CDR3 protein.

J gene: TRBJ1-2; V gene: TRBV29-1; CDR3 protein: SVAVGPNYGYT
J gene: TRBJ2-1; V gene: TRBV18; CDR3 protein: ASSSGQGEEQF
J gene: TRBJ2-2; V gene: TRBV6-1; CDR3 protein: ASRGQVNTGELF
J gene: TRBJ2-7; V gene: TRBV28; CDR3 protein: ASRDTTSYEQY
J gene: TRBJ2-5; V gene: TRBV6-6; CDR3 protein: ASSPGDLPVGETQY
J gene: TRBJ2-7; V gene: TRBV19; CDR3 protein: ASSSRTGYEQY
J gene: TRBJ2-1; V gene: TRBV4-1; CDR3 protein: ASSQVGGLASYNEQF
J gene: TRBJ2-6; V gene: TRBV18; CDR3 protein: ASSDRAGANVLT
J gene: TRBJ2-6; V gene: TRBV11-3; CDR3 protein: ASSLVGGSRGGANVLT
J gene: TRBJ2-1; V gene: TRBV28; CDR3 protein: ASSLSGHNEQF
J gene: TRBJ1-5; V gene: TRBV6-1; CDR3 protein: ASSGPGGQGRNQPQH
J gene: TRBJ2-1; V gene: TRBV5-4; CDR3 protein: ASSPPKGSSYNEQF
J gene: TRBJ1-2; V gene: TRBV6-5; CDR3 protein: ASSPTGTSYGYT
J gene: TRBJ2-1; V gene: TRBV28; CDR3 protein: ASNPPGLAGDNEQF
J gene: TRBJ1-6; V gene: TRBV25-1; CDR3 protein: ASRGHSAWGRENSPLH
J gene: TRBJ1-2; V gene: TRBV5-4; CDR3 protein: ASSPEPGTPKGYT
J gene: TRBJ1-4; V gene: TRBV7-9; CDR3 protein: ASSLPAGGGEKLF
J gene: TRBJ2-7; V gene: TRBV5-4; CDR3 protein: ASSLVAGGYEQY
J gene: TRBJ2-7; V gene: TRBV29-1; CDR3 protein: SVDLGGRYEQY
J gene: TRBJ1-1; V gene: TRBV7-8; CDR3 protein: ASTLQTASTEAF
J gene: TRBJ1-1; V gene: TRBV30; CDR3 protein: AWDRDREEAF
J gene: TRBJ2-7; V gene: TRBV25-1; CDR3 protein: ASSDWTGRGSYEQY
J gene: TRBJ1-1; V gene: TRBV19; CDR3 protein: ASSPTGGANTEAF
J gene: TRBJ2-3; V gene: TRBV7-9; CDR3 protein: ASSSGQTISTDTQY
J gene: TRBJ1-2; V gene: TRBV11-2; CDR3 protein: ASSLIQGASGYT
J gene: TRBJ2-3; V gene: TRBV27; CDR3 protein: ASSLGPGLGTDTQY
J gene: TRBJ2-1; V gene: TRBV28; CDR3 protein: ASIQPGSTYNEQF
J gene: TRBJ2-1; V gene: TRBV29-1; CDR3 protein: SVDPTSIVGYSYNEQF
J gene: TRBJ2-7; V gene: TRBV9; CDR3 protein: ASSAQGAYEQY